Listed below are T cell receptor beta chains from one sample, sequenced in a study of cytomegalovirus exposure and HLA in healthy donors. TCRdb's copy holds only in-frame clones and misses some; the assay was immunoSEQ multiplex PCR. The data contain around 140,000 clones, roughly 79% of them seen just once; the ten biggest clones take up roughly 1.5%. Input material: PBMCs. These TCRs come from a woman younger than 30 in good health and CMV-seronegative. The CDR3 runs from the conserved cysteine through the conserved F or W. The order of the fields is clone size, D gene, J gene, V gene, CDR3 DNA, CDR3 protein. D genes are given only for firm matches. Clone size is not always given. Where it is, it says once, few, many or a class for expanded clones.

clone_size: few
d_call: -
j_call: TRBJ2-5
v_call: TRBV7-7
cdr3_nt: TGTGCCAGCAGCCTTGGTATAGGGGTAGAGGAGACCCAGTACTTC
cdr3_aa: CASSLGIGVEETQYF

clone_size: -
d_call: -
j_call: TRBJ1-2
v_call: TRBV10-2
cdr3_nt: TGCGCCAGCAGTCCGGGAATATCAGGAGGCTACACCTTC
cdr3_aa: CASSPGISGGYTF

clone_size: -
d_call: -
j_call: TRBJ1-2
v_call: TRBV6-5
cdr3_nt: TGTGCCAGCAGCGACACGGCAGTGGGGGGTGGCTACACCTTC
cdr3_aa: CASSDTAVGGGYTF

clone_size: once
d_call: -
j_call: TRBJ2-7
v_call: TRBV7-7
cdr3_nt: TGTGCCAGCAGCTTAGCTAACCGGGGGGAGCAGTACTTC
cdr3_aa: CASSLANRGEQYF

clone_size: -
d_call: -
j_call: TRBJ1-4
v_call: TRBV5-4
cdr3_nt: TGTGCCAGCAGGGGCCAGGGCGAGGAAAAACTGTTTTTT
cdr3_aa: CASRGQGEEKLFF

clone_size: -
d_call: TRBD2
j_call: TRBJ2-5
v_call: TRBV5-1
cdr3_nt: TGCGCCAGCAGCTTGATGAGCGGGAGAGGAGAGACCCAGTACTTC
cdr3_aa: CASSLMSGRGETQYF

clone_size: -
d_call: -
j_call: TRBJ1-1
v_call: TRBV10-2
cdr3_nt: TGCGCCACCTCAGACAGACCCCTGAACACTGAAGCTTTCTTT
cdr3_aa: CATSDRPLNTEAFF

clone_size: -
d_call: -
j_call: TRBJ2-1
v_call: TRBV5-6
cdr3_nt: TGTGCCAGCAGCGTCGAGAATGAGCAGTTCTTC
cdr3_aa: CASSVENEQFF

clone_size: once
d_call: -
j_call: TRBJ2-7
v_call: TRBV30
cdr3_nt: TGTGCCTCAACGGAGGCGGAGTCCTACGAGCAGTACTTC
cdr3_aa: CASTEAESYEQYF

clone_size: -
d_call: TRBD2
j_call: TRBJ2-1
v_call: TRBV6-6
cdr3_nt: TGTGCCAGCAGACCTATAGCGGGAGATGGTGAGCAGTTCTTC
cdr3_aa: CASRPIAGDGEQFF

clone_size: -
d_call: -
j_call: TRBJ2-5
v_call: TRBV5-1
cdr3_nt: TGCGCCAGCAGCCTCGATAACAGGGATGAAGAGACCCAGTACTTC
cdr3_aa: CASSLDNRDEETQYF

clone_size: -
d_call: TRBD1
j_call: TRBJ2-7
v_call: TRBV6-5
cdr3_nt: TGTGCCAGCAGTGCCTCCGGGACAGGGGTTTACGAGCAGTACTTC
cdr3_aa: CASSASGTGVYEQYF

clone_size: -
d_call: TRBD2
j_call: TRBJ2-3
v_call: TRBV7-9
cdr3_nt: TGTGCCAGCAGCTTAGAACTAGCGGGAGCCCGTACGCAGTATTTT
cdr3_aa: CASSLELAGARTQYF

clone_size: -
d_call: TRBD2
j_call: TRBJ2-1
v_call: TRBV27
cdr3_nt: TGTGCCAGCAAGAGGGGACTAGCGGGATATCATGAGCAGTTCTTC
cdr3_aa: CASKRGLAGYHEQFF

clone_size: -
d_call: -
j_call: TRBJ1-1
v_call: TRBV30
cdr3_nt: TGTGCCTGGAGTCGTCTTGAAGCTTTCTTT
cdr3_aa: CAWSRLEAFF

clone_size: -
d_call: -
j_call: TRBJ2-5
v_call: TRBV7-6
cdr3_nt: TGTGCCAGCACCAATGGGAGAGAGACCCAGTACTTC
cdr3_aa: CASTNGRETQYF

clone_size: -
d_call: -
j_call: TRBJ1-2
v_call: TRBV18
cdr3_nt: TGTGCCAGCTCAAGCCCCCCCGTTGGACCAGGGCATGGCTACACCTTC
cdr3_aa: CASSSPPVGPGHGYTF

clone_size: -
d_call: TRBD2
j_call: TRBJ2-7
v_call: TRBV7-2
cdr3_nt: TGTGCCAGCAGTACTAGCGGGAGATACGAGCAGTACTTC
cdr3_aa: CASSTSGRYEQYF

clone_size: once
d_call: TRBD1
j_call: TRBJ2-1
v_call: TRBV19
cdr3_nt: TGTGCCAGTAGTATAACAGGGGGCTCCTACAATGAGCAGTTCTTC
cdr3_aa: CASSITGGSYNEQFF

clone_size: -
d_call: TRBD2
j_call: TRBJ2-7
v_call: TRBV5-6
cdr3_nt: TGTGCCAGCAGCCCCGTAGGGCGGGAGCCCTTATTC
cdr3_aa: CASSPVGREPLF

clone_size: -
d_call: TRBD2
j_call: TRBJ2-3
v_call: TRBV9
cdr3_nt: TGTGCCAGCAGCGTACTAGCGGGAGTGAACACAGATACGCAGTATTTT
cdr3_aa: CASSVLAGVNTDTQYF

clone_size: once
d_call: TRBD1
j_call: TRBJ2-5
v_call: TRBV2
cdr3_nt: TGTGCCAGCAGTGAGGACAGGTCGGATTCAGAGACCCAGTACTTC
cdr3_aa: CASSEDRSDSETQYF

clone_size: -
d_call: -
j_call: TRBJ2-2
v_call: TRBV9
cdr3_nt: TGTGCCAGCAGCGTAGCGGTGGAGGGCGGGGAGCTGTTTTTT
cdr3_aa: CASSVAVEGGELFF

clone_size: once
d_call: TRBD1
j_call: TRBJ2-5
v_call: TRBV30
cdr3_nt: TGTGCCTGGAGTGGACAGGGTGTAGGGACCCAGTACTTC
cdr3_aa: CAWSGQGVGTQYF

clone_size: -
d_call: -
j_call: TRBJ2-1
v_call: TRBV19
cdr3_nt: TGTGCCAGTAGTCCCTCGGTCCTTGAGGAGCAGTTCTTC
cdr3_aa: CASSPSVLEEQFF

clone_size: -
d_call: TRBD1
j_call: TRBJ2-2
v_call: TRBV30
cdr3_nt: TGTGCCTCGACAGGGCTCGGCGGGGAGCTGTTTTTT
cdr3_aa: CASTGLGGELFF

clone_size: -
d_call: -
j_call: TRBJ2-5
v_call: TRBV10-3
cdr3_nt: TGTGCCATCAGTCCAGGGGGCGGGAGGGCCCTAGAGACCCAGTACTTC
cdr3_aa: CAISPGGGRALETQYF

clone_size: -
d_call: -
j_call: TRBJ2-1
v_call: TRBV4-1
cdr3_nt: TGCGCCAGCAGCCAAGAAAAGGGCCAGGGCTACAATGAGCAGTTCTTC
cdr3_aa: CASSQEKGQGYNEQFF

clone_size: -
d_call: TRBD1
j_call: TRBJ1-2
v_call: TRBV7-9
cdr3_nt: TGTGCCAGCAGCTTTCCGAATGACAGGGTGACGGGCTACACCTTC
cdr3_aa: CASSFPNDRVTGYTF

clone_size: -
d_call: -
j_call: TRBJ2-7
v_call: TRBV4-1
cdr3_nt: TGCGCCAGCAGCTTCACCCCAGGAGGGTCCTACGAGCAGTACTTC
cdr3_aa: CASSFTPGGSYEQYF

clone_size: -
d_call: -
j_call: TRBJ2-7
v_call: TRBV6-1
cdr3_nt: TGTGCCAGCACCCCGATCGGAGATCACTACGAGCAGTACTTC
cdr3_aa: CASTPIGDHYEQYF

clone_size: -
d_call: -
j_call: TRBJ1-1
v_call: TRBV6-5
cdr3_nt: TGTGCCAGCAGTTACCGGAGGGAGAACACTGAAGCTTTCTTT
cdr3_aa: CASSYRRENTEAFF

clone_size: -
d_call: TRBD1
j_call: TRBJ2-7
v_call: TRBV7-2
cdr3_nt: TGTGCCAGCAGCTCCACCCCGGGACAGACCTCCTACGAGCAGTACTTC
cdr3_aa: CASSSTPGQTSYEQYF

clone_size: -
d_call: -
j_call: TRBJ2-7
v_call: TRBV5-6
cdr3_nt: TGTGCCAGCAGCCCTACGGACGGACTCATCCACGAGCAGTACTTC
cdr3_aa: CASSPTDGLIHEQYF

clone_size: -
d_call: TRBD2
j_call: TRBJ2-5
v_call: TRBV7-9
cdr3_nt: TGTGCCAGCAGCATTCGACTAGCGGGCCAAGAGACCCAGTACTTC
cdr3_aa: CASSIRLAGQETQYF

clone_size: -
d_call: -
j_call: TRBJ1-3
v_call: TRBV4-2
cdr3_nt: TGTGCCAGCAGCCAAGGGAGAGGGTCTGGAAACACCATATATTTT
cdr3_aa: CASSQGRGSGNTIYF

clone_size: -
d_call: -
j_call: TRBJ1-1
v_call: TRBV19
cdr3_nt: TGTGCCAGTAGTATTAACCCGGAGAGGGAAGCTTTCTTT
cdr3_aa: CASSINPEREAFF

clone_size: few
d_call: -
j_call: TRBJ2-3
v_call: TRBV4-1
cdr3_nt: TGCGCCAGCAGCCAAGGTTTGCGAGAAGATACGCAGTATTTT
cdr3_aa: CASSQGLREDTQYF